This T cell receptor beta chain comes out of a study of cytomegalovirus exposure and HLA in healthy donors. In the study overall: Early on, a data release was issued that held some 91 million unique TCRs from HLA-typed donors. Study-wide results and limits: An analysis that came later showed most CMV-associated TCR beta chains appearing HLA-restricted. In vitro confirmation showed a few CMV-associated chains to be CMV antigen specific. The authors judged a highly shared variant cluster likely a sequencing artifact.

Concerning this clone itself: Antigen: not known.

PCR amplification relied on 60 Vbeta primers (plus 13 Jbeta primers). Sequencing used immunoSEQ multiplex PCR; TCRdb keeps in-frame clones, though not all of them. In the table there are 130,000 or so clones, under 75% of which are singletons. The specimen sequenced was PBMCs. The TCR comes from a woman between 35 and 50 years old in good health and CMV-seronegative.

Here the CDR3 DNA reads TGTGCCAGCAGTTGGCCCGGAGAAAACAATGAGCAGTTCTTC. Amino acid sequence: CASSWPGENNEQFF. J is TRBJ2-1 and V is TRBV27; D call uncertain. Trimming took 4 bases from V and 5 from J, leaving 12 bases between them. CDR1 and CDR2 (germline): MNHEY, SMNVEV (reference sequence). The CDR3 has 14 residues.